This T cell receptor beta chain originates from a study of human T cells and chemical hapten exposure. Study background: Patients, largely female, had alopecia areata, totalis or universalis.

Specified time point: patch test 2, 6 weeks after DPC sensitization. Treatment denoted: therapeutic diphenylcyclopropenone sensitization with weekly scalp DPC. In its sample, this clonotype was seen a few times. Its target is unknown. Via MiXCR, TCRdb re-called the RACE reads, giving one row per CDR3 protein. This table has 330,000 or so distinct CDR3 sequences, about 6% appearing once. Germline values: CDR1 MNHNS, CDR2 SASEGT. The V and J ends lost 0 bases and 4 bases respectively, with 15 bases between them. CDR3 length: 16 residues. Study results and limitations: Expanded TCR sets contained significantly more large CDR3 similarity clusters than controls. PT1 expanded TCR counts correlated positively with patch test score.

The sample here was whole blood, taken in connection with sensitization to the hapten diphenylcyclopropenone (DPC). The chain joins TRBV6-1 to TRBJ1-2, with D possibly matching TRBD1 (6 bases). The clonotype was recovered from a woman aged 18-29 years with alopecia areata. Some clones in this sample may be carry-over from other donors' samples. The CDR3 nucleotides are TGTGCCAGCAGTGAAGCGATAACCACAGGGTTCTATGGCTACACCTTC. This translates into CASSEAITTGFYGYTF.